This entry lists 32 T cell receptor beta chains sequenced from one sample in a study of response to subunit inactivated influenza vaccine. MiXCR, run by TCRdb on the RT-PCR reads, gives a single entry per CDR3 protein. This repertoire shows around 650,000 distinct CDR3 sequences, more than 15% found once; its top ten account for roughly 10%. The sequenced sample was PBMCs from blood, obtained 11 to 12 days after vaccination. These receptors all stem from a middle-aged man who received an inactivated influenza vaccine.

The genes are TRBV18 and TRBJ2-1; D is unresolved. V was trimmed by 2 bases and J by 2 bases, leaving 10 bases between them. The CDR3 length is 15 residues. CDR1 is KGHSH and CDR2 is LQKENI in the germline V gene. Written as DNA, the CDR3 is TGTGCCAGCTCACCATTACCGGCCCCCTACAATGAGCAGTTCTTC. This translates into CASSPLPAPYNEQFF.

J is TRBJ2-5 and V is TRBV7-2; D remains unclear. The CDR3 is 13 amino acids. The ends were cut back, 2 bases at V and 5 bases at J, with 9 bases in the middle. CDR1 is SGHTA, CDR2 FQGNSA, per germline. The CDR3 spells CASSLSQRETQYF. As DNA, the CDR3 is TGTGCCAGCAGCTTAAGTCAAAGGGAGACCCAGTACTTC.

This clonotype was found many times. The CDR3 coding sequence is TGCGCCAGCAGCTCTGCCTTGGGACAGTTGGCTGGCTACACCTTC. It specifies CASSSALGQLAGYTF. The J gene is TRBJ1-2, the V gene TRBV5-1, with 7 bases that match TRBD1. The CDR3 contains 15 residues. After removal of 3 bases from V and 7 bases from J, the junction contained 12 bases not matched to a gene. Germline lookup yields CDR1 SGHRS and CDR2 YFSETQ.

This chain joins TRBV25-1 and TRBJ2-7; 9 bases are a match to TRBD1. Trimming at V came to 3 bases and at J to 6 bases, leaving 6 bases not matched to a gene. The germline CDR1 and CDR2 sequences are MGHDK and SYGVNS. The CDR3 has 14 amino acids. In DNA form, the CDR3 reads TGTGCCAGCAGTGAGACAGGGGGAAAGGTCGAGCAGTACTTC. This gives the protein CASSETGGKVEQYF.

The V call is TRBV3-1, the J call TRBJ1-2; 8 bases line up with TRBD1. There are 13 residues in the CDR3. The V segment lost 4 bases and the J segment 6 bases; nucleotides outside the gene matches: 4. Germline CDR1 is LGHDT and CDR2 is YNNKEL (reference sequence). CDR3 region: CASSLIQGDGYTF. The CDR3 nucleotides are TGTGCCAGCAGCCTTATACAGGGGGATGGCTACACCTTC. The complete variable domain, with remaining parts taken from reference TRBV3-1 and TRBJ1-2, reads DTAVSQTPKYLVTQMGNDKSIKCEQNLGHDTMYWYKQDSKKFLKIMFSYNNKELIINETVPNRFSPKSPDKAHLNLHINSLELGDSAVYFCASSLIQGDGYTFGSGTRLTVV.

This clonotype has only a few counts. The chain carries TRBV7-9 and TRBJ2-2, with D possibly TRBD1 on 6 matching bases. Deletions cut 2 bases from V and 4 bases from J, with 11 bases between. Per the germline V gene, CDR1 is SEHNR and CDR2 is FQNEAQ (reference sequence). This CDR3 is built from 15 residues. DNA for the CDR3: TGTGCCAGCAGCTTACAACAGGGTCTCACCGGGGAGCTGTTTTTT. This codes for CASSLQQGLTGELFF.

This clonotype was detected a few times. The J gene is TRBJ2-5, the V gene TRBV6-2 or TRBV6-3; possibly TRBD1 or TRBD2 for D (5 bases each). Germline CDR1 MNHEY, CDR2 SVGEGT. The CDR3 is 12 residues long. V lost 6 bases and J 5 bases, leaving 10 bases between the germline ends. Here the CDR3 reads CASRRGLETQYF. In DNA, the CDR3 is TGTGCCAGCAGGAGGGGTCTGGAGACCCAGTACTTC.

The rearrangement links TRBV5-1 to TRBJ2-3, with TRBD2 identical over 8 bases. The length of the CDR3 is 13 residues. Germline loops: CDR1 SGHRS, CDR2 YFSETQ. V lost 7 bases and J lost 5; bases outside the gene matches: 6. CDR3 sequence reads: CASRASGLDTQYF. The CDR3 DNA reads TGCGCCAGCCGGGCTAGCGGGCTAGATACGCAGTATTTT.

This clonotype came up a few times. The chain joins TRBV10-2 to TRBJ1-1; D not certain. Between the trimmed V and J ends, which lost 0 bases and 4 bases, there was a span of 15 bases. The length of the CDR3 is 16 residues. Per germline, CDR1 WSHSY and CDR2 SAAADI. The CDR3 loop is CASSESTHRKSTEAFF. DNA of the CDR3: TGCGCCAGCAGTGAGTCGACTCACAGAAAAAGCACTGAAGCTTTCTTT.

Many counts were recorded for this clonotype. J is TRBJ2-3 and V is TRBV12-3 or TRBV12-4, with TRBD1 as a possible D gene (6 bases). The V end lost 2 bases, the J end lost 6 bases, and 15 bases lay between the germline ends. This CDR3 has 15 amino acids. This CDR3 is CASSLQGRSADTQYF. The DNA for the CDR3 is TGTGCCAGCAGTTTACAGGGGAGAAGTGCGGATACGCAGTATTTT.

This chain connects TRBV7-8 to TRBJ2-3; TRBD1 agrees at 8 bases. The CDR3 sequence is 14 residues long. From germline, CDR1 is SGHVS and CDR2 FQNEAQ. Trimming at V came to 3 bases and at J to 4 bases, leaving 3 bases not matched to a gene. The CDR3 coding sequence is TGTGCCAGCAGCTTGCGGACAGGGCCAGATACGCAGTATTTT. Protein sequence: CASSLRTGPDTQYF.

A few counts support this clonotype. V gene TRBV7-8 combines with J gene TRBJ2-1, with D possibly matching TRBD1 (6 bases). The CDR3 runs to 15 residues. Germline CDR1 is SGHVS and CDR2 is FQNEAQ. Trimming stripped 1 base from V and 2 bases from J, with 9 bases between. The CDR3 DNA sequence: TGTGCCAGCAGCTTAGGAGGGGGAACCTACAATGAGCAGTTCTTC. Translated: CASSLGGGTYNEQFF.

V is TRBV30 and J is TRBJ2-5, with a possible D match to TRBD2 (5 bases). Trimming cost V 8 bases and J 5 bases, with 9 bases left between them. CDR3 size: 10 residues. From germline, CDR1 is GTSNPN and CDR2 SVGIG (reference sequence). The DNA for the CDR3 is TGTGCCGGGTCGGGGGAGACCCAGTACTTC. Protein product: CAGSGETQYF.

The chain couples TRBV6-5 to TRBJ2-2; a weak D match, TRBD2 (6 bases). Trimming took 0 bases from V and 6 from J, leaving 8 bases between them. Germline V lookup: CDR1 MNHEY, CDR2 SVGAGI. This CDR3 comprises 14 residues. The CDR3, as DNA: TGTGCCAGCAGTTACTCGGCGGGGTCCGGGGAGCTGTTTTTT. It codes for CASSYSAGSGELFF.

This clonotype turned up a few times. The CDR3 spells CASSQDSGNEQFF. CDR3 nucleotides: TGCGCCAGCAGCCAAGACTCAGGGAATGAGCAGTTCTTC. The gene calls are TRBV4-3 and TRBJ2-1; a weak D match, TRBD1 (5 bases). Germline V gene sequence: CDR1 LGHNA, CDR2 YSLEER. V gave up 0 bases and J gave up 7 bases, with 7 bases separating them. The CDR3 totals 13 residues.

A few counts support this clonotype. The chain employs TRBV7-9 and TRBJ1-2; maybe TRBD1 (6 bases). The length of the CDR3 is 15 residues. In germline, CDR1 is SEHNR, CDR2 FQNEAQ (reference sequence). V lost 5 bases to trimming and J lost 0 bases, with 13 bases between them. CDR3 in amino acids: CASSPATGTNYGYTF. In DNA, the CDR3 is TGTGCCAGCAGCCCTGCCACAGGGACTAACTATGGCTACACCTTC.

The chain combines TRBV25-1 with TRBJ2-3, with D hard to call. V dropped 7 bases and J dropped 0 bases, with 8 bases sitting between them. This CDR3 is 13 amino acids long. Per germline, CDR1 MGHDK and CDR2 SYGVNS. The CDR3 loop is CASTLGSTDTQYF. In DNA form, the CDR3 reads TGTGCCAGCACCCTAGGGAGCACAGATACGCAGTATTTT. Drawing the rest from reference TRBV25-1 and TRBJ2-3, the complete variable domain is EADIYQTPRYLVIGTGKKITLECSQTMGHDKMYWYQQDPGMELHLIHYSYGVNSTEKGDLSSESTVSRIRTEHFPLTLESARPSHTSQYLCASTLGSTDTQYFGPGTRLTVL.

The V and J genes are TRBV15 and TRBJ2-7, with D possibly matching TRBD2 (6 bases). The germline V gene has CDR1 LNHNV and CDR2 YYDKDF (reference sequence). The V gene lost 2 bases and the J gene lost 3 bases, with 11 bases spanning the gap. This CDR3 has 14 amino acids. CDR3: CATSRQGLGYEQYF. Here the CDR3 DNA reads TGTGCCACCAGCAGACAGGGACTTGGCTACGAGCAGTACTTC.

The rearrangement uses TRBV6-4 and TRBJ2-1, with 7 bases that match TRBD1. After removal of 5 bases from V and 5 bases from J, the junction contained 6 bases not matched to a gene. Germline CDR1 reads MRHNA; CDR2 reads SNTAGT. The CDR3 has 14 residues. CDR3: CASSSDRENNEQFF. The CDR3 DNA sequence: TGTGCCAGCAGTTCTGACAGGGAGAACAATGAGCAGTTCTTC.

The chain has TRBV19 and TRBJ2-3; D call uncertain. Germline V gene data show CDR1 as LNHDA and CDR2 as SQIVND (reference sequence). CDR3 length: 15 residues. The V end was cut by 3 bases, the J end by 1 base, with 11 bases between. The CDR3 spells CASSMISSRTDTQYF. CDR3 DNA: TGTGCCAGTAGTATGATTTCCAGCCGCACAGATACGCAGTATTTT.

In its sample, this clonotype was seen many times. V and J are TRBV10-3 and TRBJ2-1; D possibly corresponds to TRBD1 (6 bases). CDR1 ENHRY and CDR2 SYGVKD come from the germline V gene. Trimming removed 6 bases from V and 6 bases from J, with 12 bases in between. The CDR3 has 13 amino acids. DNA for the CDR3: TGTGCCATCAGGGGCACAGGGTCCAATGAGCAGTTCTTC. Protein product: CAIRGTGSNEQFF.

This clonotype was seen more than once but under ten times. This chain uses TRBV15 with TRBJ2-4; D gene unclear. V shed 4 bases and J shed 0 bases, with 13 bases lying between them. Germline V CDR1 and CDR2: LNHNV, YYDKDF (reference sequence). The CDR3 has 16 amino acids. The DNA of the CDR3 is TGTGCCACCAGCACCGGAGAGAGACTAGCCAAAAACATTCAGTACTTC. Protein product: CATSTGERLAKNIQYF.

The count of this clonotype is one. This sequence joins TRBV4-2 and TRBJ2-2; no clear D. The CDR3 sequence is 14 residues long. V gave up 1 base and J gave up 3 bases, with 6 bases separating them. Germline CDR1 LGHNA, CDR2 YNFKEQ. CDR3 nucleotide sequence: TGTGCCAGCAGCCAAGCTTCGGACACCGGGGAGCTGTTTTTT. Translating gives CASSQASDTGELFF.

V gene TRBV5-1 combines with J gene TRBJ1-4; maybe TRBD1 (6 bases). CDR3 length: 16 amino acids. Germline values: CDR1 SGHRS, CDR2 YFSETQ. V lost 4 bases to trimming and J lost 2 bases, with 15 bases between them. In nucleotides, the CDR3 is TGCGCCAGCAGCGCAGGGGAGATACGGACTAATGAAAAACTGTTTTTT. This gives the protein CASSAGEIRTNEKLFF.

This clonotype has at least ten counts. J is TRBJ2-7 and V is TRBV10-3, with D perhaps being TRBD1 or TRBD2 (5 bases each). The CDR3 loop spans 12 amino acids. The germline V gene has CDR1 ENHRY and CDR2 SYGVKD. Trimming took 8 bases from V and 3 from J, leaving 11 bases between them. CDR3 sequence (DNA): TGTGCCATCGGGGACCCAATCTACGAGCAGTACTTC. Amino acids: CAIGDPIYEQYF.

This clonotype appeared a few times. The CDR3 DNA follows: TGTGCCAGCAGCATGACTTTCAATGAGCAGTTCTTC. Translating it yields CASSMTFNEQFF. This rearrangement joins TRBV5-8 to TRBJ2-1; no firm D call. The germline gives CDR1 SGHTS, CDR2 YDEGEE. Trimming removed 4 bases at V and 6 bases at J, with 8 bases between. The CDR3 has 12 residues.

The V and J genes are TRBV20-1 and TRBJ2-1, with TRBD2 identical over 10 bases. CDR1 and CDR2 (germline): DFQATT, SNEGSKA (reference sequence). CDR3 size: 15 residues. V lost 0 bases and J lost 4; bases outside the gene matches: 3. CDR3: CSARDRLAGYNEQFF. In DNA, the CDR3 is TGCAGTGCTAGAGATAGACTAGCGGGTTACAATGAGCAGTTCTTC.

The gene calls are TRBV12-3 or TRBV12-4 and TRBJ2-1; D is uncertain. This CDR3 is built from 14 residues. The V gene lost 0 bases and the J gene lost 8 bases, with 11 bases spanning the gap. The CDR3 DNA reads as TGTGCCAGCAGTTTAGCTCCACAGAGCGATGAGCAGTTCTTC. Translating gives CASSLAPQSDEQFF.

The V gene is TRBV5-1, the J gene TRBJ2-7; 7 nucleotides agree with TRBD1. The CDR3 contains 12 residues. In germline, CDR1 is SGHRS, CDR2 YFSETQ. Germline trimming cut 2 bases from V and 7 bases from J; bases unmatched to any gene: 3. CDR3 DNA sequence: TGCGCCAGCAGCTTCGACAGGGCGGAGCAGTACTTC. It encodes CASSFDRAEQYF.

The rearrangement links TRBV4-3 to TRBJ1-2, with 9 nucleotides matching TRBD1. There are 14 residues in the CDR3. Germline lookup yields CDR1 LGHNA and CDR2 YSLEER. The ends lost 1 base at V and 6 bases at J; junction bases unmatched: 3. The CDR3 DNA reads TGCGCCAGCAGCCAAGCACGACAGGGGGATGGCTACACCTTC. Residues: CASSQARQGDGYTF.

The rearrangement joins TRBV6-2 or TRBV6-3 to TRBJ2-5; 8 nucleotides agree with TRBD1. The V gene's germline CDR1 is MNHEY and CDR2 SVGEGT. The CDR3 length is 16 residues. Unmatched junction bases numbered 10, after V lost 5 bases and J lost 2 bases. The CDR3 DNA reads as TGTGCCAGCAGTACCTCTTGGACAGGGCGGCAAGAGACCCAGTACTTC. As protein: CASSTSWTGRQETQYF.

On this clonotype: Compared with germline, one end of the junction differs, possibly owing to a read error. In DNA, the CDR3 is TGTGCCACCGGGGGGGCCGGACTACTAGCGTCCCCCCATTTT. Encoded protein: CATGGAGLLASPHF. The chain uses TRBV28 and TRBJ2-3, with TRBD2 matching 8 bases. The CDR3 length is 14 residues. CDR1 is MDHEN and CDR2 is SYDVKM in the germline V gene.